This TCR delta chain emerged from a study of gamma-delta T cells after stem cell transplantation (dated by TCRdb to the mid-2010s). As a fraction of the sample, this clone is medium-sized (0.01 to 0.1%). What this receptor recognizes is not known. Base qualities are not recorded, but no much larger clone differs from it by a single base. The method behind the library was RT-PCR. Sequenced on an Illumina MiSeq. TCRdb called clones anew from the public reads via CATT; matching DNA rows were later pooled. This sample comprises over 1,500 delta-chain clones, approximately 4.6% of them detected only once. Over 50% of the sample rests with the top ten. Measured from the cysteine to the phenylalanine, the CDR3 is 19 residues long. Left in the record is the CDR3 DNA by itself, 57 bases read in frame from the first base. The germline V gene encodes CDR1 GEAIGNYY and CDR2 EKD. V is pruned by 0 bases and J by 4 bases, leaving 5 bases of the junction without a gene match.

What was sequenced was gamma-delta T cells. This clonotype originated in a human donor. It is not recorded whose cells these are; they may come from a transplant donor. Recombination connected TRDV2 to TRDJ3; 13 central nucleotides agree with TRDD3. This receptor carries the CDR3 CACDTLLGDTRWDTRQMFF. In nucleotides, the sequence is TGTGCCTGTGACACCTTACTGGGGGATACGCGTTGGGACACCCGACAGATGTTTTTC.